This T cell receptor (beta chain) was obtained from a study of blood T cell repertoires in COVID-19. Study context: The United States, Italy and Spain were the sources of the acute and convalescent COVID-19 samples.

Per the study methods: Amplifying reference gene primers gave estimates of nucleated cell counts. Only in-frame clones appear in the TCRdb table, and some are missing; sequencing was by immunoSEQ multiplex PCR. That table gives V, J and clone size, and the DNA gave D and trimming. The repertoire holds 150,000 or so clones, with just under 95% as singletons. Germline V gene sequence: CDR1 SGHVS, CDR2 FQNEAQ. The CDR3 is 13 residues long. Deletions cut 3 bases from V and 8 bases from J, with 10 bases between. The V gene is TRBV7-8, the J gene TRBJ1-4; D uncertain. The sample taken for sequencing was peripheral blood. This TCR derives from a woman between 45 and 60 years old with acute or convalescent COVID-19. The chain's CDR3 is CASSLLTEEKLFF. The CDR3 bases are TGTGCCAGCAGCTTGCTGACGGAGGAAAAACTGTTTTTT.